This entry is about one T cell receptor (beta chain). The record originates from a study of T cell clones after liver transplantation. The CDR3 sequence is 15 residues long. Trimming took 6 bases from V and 1 from J; bases not matched to a gene: 9. The germline gives CDR1 MNHEY, CDR2 SMNVEV (reference sequence). The assay was immunoSEQ multiplex PCR, and TCRdb's table has in-frame clones only and misses some. This repertoire shows roughly 100,000 clones, around 83% found once; its top ten account for about 1%. This clonotype was obtained from a human donor who received a liver transplant. The material was CD4+ T cells from blood, obtained before liver transplant. The chain uses TRBV27 and TRBJ2-7; 7 bases line up with TRBD1. The DNA of the CDR3 is TGTGCCAGCAGGGAAATAGGGGGCATTTCCTACGAGCAGTACTTC. Amino acid sequence: CASREIGGISYEQYF.